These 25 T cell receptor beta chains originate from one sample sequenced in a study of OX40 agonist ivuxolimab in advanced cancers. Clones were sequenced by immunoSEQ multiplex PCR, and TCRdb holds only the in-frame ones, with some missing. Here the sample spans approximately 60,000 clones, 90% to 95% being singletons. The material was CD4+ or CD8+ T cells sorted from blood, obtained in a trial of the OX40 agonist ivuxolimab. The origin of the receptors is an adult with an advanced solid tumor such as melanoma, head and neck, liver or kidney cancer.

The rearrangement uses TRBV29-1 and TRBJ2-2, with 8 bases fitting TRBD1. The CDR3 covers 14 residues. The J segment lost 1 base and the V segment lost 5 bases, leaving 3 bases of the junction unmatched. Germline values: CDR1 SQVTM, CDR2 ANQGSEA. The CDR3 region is CSVTGTGNTGELFF. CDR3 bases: TGCAGCGTTACCGGGACAGGGAACACCGGGGAGCTGTTTTTT.

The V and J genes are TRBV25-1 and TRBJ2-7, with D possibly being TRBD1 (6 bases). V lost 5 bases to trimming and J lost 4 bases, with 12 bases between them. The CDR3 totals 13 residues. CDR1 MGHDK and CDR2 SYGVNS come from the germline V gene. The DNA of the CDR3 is TGTGCCAGCAGTTACTCGACAGGATACGAGCAGTACTTC. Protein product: CASSYSTGYEQYF.

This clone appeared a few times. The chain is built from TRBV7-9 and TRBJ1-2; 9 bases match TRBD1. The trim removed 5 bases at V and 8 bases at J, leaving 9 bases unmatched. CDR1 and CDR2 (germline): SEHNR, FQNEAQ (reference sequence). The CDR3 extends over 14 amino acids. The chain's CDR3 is CASSPGQGSWGYTF. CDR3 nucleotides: TGTGCCAGCAGCCCTGGACAGGGGTCTTGGGGCTACACCTTC.

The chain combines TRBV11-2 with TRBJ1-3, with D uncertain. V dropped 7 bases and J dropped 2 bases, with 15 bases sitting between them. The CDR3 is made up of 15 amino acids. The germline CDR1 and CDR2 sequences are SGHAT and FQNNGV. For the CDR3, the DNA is TGTGCCAGCACCCGCATTGCGTCGACTGGAAACACCATATATTTT. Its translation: CASTRIASTGNTIYF. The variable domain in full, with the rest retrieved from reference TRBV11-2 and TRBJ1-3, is EAGVAQSPRYKIIEKRQSVAFWCNPISGHATLYWYQQILGQGPKLLIQFQNNGVVDDSQLPKDRFSAERLKGVDSTLKIQPAKLEDSAVYLCASTRIASTGNTIYFGEGSWLTVV.

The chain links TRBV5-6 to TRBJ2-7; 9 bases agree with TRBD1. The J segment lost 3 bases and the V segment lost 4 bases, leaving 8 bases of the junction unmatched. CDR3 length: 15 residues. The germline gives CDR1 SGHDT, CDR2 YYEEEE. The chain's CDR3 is CASSPGGQGFYEQYF. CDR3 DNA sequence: TGTGCCAGCAGCCCCGGGGGACAGGGTTTCTACGAGCAGTACTTC. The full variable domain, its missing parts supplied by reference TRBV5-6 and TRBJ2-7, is DAGVTQSPTHLIKTRGQQVTLRCSPKSGHDTVSWYQQALGQGPQFIFQYYEEEERQRGNFPDRFSGHQFPNYSSELNVNALLLGDSALYLCASSPGGQGFYEQYFGPGTRLTVT.

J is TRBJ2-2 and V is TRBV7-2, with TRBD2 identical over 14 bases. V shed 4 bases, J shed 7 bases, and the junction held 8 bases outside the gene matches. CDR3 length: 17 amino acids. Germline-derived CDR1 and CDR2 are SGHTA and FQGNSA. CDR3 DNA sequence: TGTGCCAGCAGCTCTGGGACTAGCGGGAGTTCGGGCGGGGAGCTGTTTTTT. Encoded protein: CASSSGTSGSSGGELFF.

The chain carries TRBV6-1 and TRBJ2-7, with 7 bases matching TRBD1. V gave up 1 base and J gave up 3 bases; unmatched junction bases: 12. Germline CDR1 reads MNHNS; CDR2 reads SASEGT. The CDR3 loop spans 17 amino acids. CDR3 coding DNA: TGTGCCAGCAGTGAAGGCCCCTCGGGGACAGCGCTCTACGAGCAGTACTTC. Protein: CASSEGPSGTALYEQYF.

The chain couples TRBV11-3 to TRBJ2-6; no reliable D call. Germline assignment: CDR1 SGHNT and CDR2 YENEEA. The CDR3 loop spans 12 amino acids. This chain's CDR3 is CASSSGANVLTF. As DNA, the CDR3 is TGTGCTTCCAGCTCTGGGGCCAACGTCCTGACTTTC.

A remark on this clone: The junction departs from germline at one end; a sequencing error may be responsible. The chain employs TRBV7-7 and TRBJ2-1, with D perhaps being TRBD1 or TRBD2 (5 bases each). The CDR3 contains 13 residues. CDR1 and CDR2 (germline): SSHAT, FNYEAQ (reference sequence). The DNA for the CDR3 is TGTGCTAGCAGCGACGGGACCGCCAATGAGCAGTTCTTC. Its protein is CASSDGTANEQFF.

The CDR3: CASSDLPGGDTEAFF. DNA of the CDR3: TGTGCCAGCAGTGATCTTCCAGGGGGGGACACTGAAGCTTTCTTT. V gene TRBV2 combines with J gene TRBJ1-1; 7 positions agree with TRBD1. V was pared by 3 bases and J by 3 bases, with 7 bases of the junction left unmatched. Germline lookup yields CDR1 SNHLY and CDR2 FYNNEI. CDR3 size: 15 residues.

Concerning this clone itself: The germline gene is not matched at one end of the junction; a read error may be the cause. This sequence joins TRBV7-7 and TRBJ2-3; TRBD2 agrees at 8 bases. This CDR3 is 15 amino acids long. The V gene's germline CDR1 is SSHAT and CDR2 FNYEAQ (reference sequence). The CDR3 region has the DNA TGTGCTAGCAGCTTAACTAGCGGTAGCACAGATACGCAGTATTTT. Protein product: CASSLTSGSTDTQYF. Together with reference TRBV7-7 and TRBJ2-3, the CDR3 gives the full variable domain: GAGVSQSPRYKVTKRGQDVTLRCDPISSHATLYWYQQALGQGPEFLTYFNYEAQPDKSGLPSDRFSAERPEGSISTLTIQRTEQRDSAMYRCASSLTSGSTDTQYFGPGTRLTVL.

CDR3 sequence (DNA): TGTGCCAGGGAAGATAGCAATCAGCCCCAGCATTTT. Protein: CAREDSNQPQHF. V gene TRBV7-9 combines with J gene TRBJ1-5; D uncertain. This CDR3 region has 12 residues. V lost 9 bases, J lost 0 bases, and 6 bases lay in between. Looked up from germline, CDR1 is SEHNR and CDR2 is FQNEAQ (reference sequence).

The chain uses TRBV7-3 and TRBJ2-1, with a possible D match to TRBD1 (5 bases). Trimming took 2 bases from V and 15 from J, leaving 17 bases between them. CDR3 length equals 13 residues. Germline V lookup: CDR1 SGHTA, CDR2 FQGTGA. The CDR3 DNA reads TGTGCCAGCAGCTTACAAGGGTCTGTTGACAGGTTCTTC. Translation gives CASSLQGSVDRFF.

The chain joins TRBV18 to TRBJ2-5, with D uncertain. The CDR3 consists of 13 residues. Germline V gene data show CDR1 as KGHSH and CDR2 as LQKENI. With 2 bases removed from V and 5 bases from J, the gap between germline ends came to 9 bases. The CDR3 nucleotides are TGTGCCAGCTCACCAGACCCTGGGGAGACCCAGTACTTC. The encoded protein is CASSPDPGETQYF. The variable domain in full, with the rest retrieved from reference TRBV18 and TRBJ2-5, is NAGVMQNPRHLVRRRGQEARLRCSPMKGHSHVYWYRQLPEEGLKFMVYLQKENIIDESGMPKERFSAEFPKEGPSILRIQQVVRGDSAAYFCASSPDPGETQYFGPGTRLLVL.

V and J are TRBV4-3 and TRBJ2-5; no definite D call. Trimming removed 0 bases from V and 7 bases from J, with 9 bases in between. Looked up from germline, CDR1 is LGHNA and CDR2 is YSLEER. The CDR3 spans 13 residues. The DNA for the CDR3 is TGCGCCAGCAGCCAAGATCTTCTGGGGACCCAGTACTTC. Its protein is CASSQDLLGTQYF.

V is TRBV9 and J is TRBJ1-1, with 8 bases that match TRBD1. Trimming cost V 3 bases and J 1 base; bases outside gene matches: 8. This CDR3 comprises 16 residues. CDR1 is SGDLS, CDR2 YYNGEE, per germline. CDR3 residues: CASSAYPTGGNTEAFF. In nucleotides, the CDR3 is TGTGCCAGCAGCGCCTATCCAACAGGGGGGAACACTGAAGCTTTCTTT.

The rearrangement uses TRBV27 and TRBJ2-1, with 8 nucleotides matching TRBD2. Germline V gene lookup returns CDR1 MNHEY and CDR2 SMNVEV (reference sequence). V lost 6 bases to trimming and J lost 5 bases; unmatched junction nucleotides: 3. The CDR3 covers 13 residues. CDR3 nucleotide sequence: TGTGCCAGCAGCCATAGCGGGGACAATGAGCAGTTCTTC. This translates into CASSHSGDNEQFF.

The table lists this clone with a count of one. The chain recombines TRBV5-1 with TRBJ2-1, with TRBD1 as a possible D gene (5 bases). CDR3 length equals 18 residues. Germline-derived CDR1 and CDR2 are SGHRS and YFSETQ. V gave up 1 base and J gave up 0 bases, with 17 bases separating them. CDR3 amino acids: CASSLPQAEDTSYNEQFF. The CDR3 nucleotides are TGCGCCAGCAGCTTGCCCCAGGCTGAGGACACCTCCTACAATGAGCAGTTCTTC. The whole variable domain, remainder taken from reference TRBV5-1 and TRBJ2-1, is KAGVTQTPRYLIKTRGQQVTLSCSPISGHRSVSWYQQTPGQGLQFLFEYFSETQRNKGNFPGRFSGRQFSNSRSEMNVSTLELGDSALYLCASSLPQAEDTSYNEQFFGPGTRLTVL.

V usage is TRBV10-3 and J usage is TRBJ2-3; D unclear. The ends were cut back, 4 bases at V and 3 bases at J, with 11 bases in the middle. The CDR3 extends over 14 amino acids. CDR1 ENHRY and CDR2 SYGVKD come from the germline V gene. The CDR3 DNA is TGTGCCATCAGTGCAGCCCGAGGAACAGATACGCAGTATTTT. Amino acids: CAISAARGTDTQYF.

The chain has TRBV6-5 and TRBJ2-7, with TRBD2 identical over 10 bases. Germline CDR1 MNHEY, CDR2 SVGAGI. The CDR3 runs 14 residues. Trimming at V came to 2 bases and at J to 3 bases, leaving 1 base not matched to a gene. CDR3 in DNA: TGTGCCAGCAGTTACGTAGCGGGAGGCTACGAGCAGTACTTC. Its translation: CASSYVAGGYEQYF.

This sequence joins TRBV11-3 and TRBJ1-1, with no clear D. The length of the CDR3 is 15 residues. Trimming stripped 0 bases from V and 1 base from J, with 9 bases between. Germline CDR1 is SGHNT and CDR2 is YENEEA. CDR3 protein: CASSLDSGGNTEAFF. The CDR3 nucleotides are TGTGCCAGCAGCTTAGACTCCGGCGGGAACACTGAAGCTTTCTTT.

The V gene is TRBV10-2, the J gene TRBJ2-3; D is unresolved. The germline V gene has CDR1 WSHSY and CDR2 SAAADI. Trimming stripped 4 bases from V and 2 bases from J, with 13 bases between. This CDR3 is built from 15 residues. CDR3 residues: CASSVGATHTDTQYF. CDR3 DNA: TGCGCCAGCAGTGTCGGAGCGACCCACACAGATACGCAGTATTTT.

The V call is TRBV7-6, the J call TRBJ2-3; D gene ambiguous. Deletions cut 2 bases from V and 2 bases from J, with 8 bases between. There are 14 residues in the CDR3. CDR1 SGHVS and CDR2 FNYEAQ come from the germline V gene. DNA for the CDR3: TGTGCCAGCAGCTTAAGTGTGTCCACAGATACGCAGTATTTT. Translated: CASSLSVSTDTQYF. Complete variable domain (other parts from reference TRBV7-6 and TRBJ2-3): GAGVSQSPRYKVTKRGQDVALRCDPISGHVSLYWYRQALGQGPEFLTYFNYEAQQDKSGLPNDRFSAERPEGSISTLTIQRTEQRDSAMYRCASSLSVSTDTQYFGPGTRLTVL.

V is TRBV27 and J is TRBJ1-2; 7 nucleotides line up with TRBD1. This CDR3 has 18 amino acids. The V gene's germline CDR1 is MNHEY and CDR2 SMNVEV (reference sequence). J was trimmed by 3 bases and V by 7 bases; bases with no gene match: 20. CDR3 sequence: CASKQDGTASVFDYGYTF. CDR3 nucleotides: TGTGCCAGCAAACAAGACGGGACAGCCTCCGTTTTTGACTATGGCTACACCTTC.

The CDR3 coding sequence is TGTGCCAGCAGCTTTCCAAGTCTAGCGGGACAGGCAGATACGCAGTATTTT. It specifies CASSFPSLAGQADTQYF. V usage is TRBV7-9 and J usage is TRBJ2-3, with D possibly TRBD2 on 9 matching bases. V shed 3 bases and J shed 4 bases, with 20 bases lying between them. There are 17 residues in the CDR3. Germline V gene sequence: CDR1 SEHNR, CDR2 FQNEAQ (reference sequence). Full variable domain (missing parts from reference TRBV7-9 and TRBJ2-3): DTGVSQNPRHKITKRGQNVTFRCDPISEHNRLYWYRQTLGQGPEFLTYFQNEAQLEKSRLLSDRFSAERPKGSFSTLEIQRTEQGDSAMYLCASSFPSLAGQADTQYFGPGTRLTVL.